The clone carrying this T cell receptor beta chain qualifies as medium-sized. The data belong to a study of intratumoral heterogeneity in liver cancer. Germline CDR1 is LNHDA and CDR2 is SQIVND (reference sequence). CDR3 length: 15 amino acids. V dropped 7 bases and J dropped 9; count of bases not matched to a gene: 10. The data were produced by immunoSEQ multiplex PCR, yet TCRdb's version contains in-frame clones alone and is incomplete. The sample includes 6,000 to 7,000 clones, around 60% of them seen just once. Tumour samples came from separate, distinct regions of the hepatocellular carcinoma nodule.

The V call is TRBV19, the J call TRBJ2-2, with 11 bases lining up with TRBD1. The TCR comes from a man aged 70-80 years with hepatocellular carcinoma. Sequenced material: tumor tissue, taken before any cancer treatment. The CDR3 reads CASTPGTGGGRELFF. The CDR3 DNA follows: TGTGCCAGTACCCCAGGGACAGGGGGTGGAAGGGAGCTGTTTTTT. The variable domain in full, completed from reference TRBV19 and TRBJ2-2, reads DGGITQSPKYLFRKEGQNVTLSCEQNLNHDAMYWYRQDPGQGLRLIYYSQIVNDFQKGDIAEGYSVSREKKESFPLTVTSAQKNPTAFYLCASTPGTGGGRELFFGEGSRLTVL.